This T cell receptor beta chain originates from a study of blood T cells in healthy people across ages. Overall study findings and caveats: Across samples, TCR beta diversity tracked strongly with naive T cell percentage. Getting older went along with TCR beta diversity per million T cells dropping roughly linearly. It was not possible, with unsorted PBMCs, to conclusively compare naive and antigen-experienced cells.

A second about 7 to 12 cycle PCR used barcoded and J-beta primers. TCRdb independently ran MiXCR on the 5' RACE reads; one entry per CDR3 protein. The table has 850,000 to 1,300,000 distinct CDR3 sequences, 35% to 50% seen once. As to this clonotype: Antigen unknown.

The CDR3 consists of 14 residues. Germline V gene sequence: CDR1 DFQATT, CDR2 SNEGSKA (reference sequence). Unmatched junction bases numbered 6, after V lost 6 bases and J lost 1 base. Material: blood. The rearrangement uses TRBV20-1 and TRBJ2-5; 9 bases agree with TRBD2. This sequence originates from a woman aged 55-75 years in good health. The CDR3 loop reads CSAPRAGGQETQYF. CDR3 coding DNA: TGCAGTGCCCCGCGAGCGGGAGGCCAAGAGACCCAGTACTTC.